This is a list of T cell receptor beta chains from one sample in a study of T cell repertoires in cytomegalovirus infection. Antigens for these TCRs are unknown. TCRdb analysed the reads with MiXCR anew, one entry per CDR3 protein. The table shows fewer than 1,000,000 distinct CDR3 sequences, with around 29% occurring only once. This material consisted of cultured CD8+ T cells from PBMCs, taken from culture after CMV antigen stimulation. These receptors all stem from a human donor in good health (CMV status not recorded). Some clones in this sample may be carry-over from other donors' samples. CDR3s include the opening cysteine and the closing phenylalanine or tryptophan. Fields, in order: J gene, V gene, D gene, clone size, CDR3 DNA, CDR3 protein. D genes are given only for firm matches. Not all rows give a size; the values are once, few, many and, for expanded clones, a class.

j_call: TRBJ2-1; v_call: TRBV7-6; d_call: TRBD1; clone_size: .; cdr3_nt: TGTGCCAGCAGCTTATCCGGGACAGGGGATGAGCAGTTCTTC; cdr3_aa: CASSLSGTGDEQFF
j_call: TRBJ2-1; v_call: TRBV15; d_call: TRBD2; clone_size: .; cdr3_nt: TGTGCCACCAGCAGAGATCTGGCGGGGGGCTACAATGAGCAGTTCTTC; cdr3_aa: CATSRDLAGGYNEQFF
j_call: TRBJ2-3; v_call: TRBV7-2; d_call: TRBD2; clone_size: many; cdr3_nt: TGTGCCAGCAGCCCACAGGGGCGGGGGGGCCGCGCAGATACGCAGTATTTT; cdr3_aa: CASSPQGRGGRADTQYF
j_call: TRBJ1-2; v_call: TRBV7-4; d_call: .; clone_size: .; cdr3_nt: TGTGCCAGCAGGTCGGGGGACCGCAACTATGGCTACACCTTC; cdr3_aa: CASRSGDRNYGYTF
j_call: TRBJ1-2; v_call: TRBV6-1; d_call: .; clone_size: .; cdr3_nt: TGTGCCAACAGTGACCCAAGGGTTGGCTACACCTTC; cdr3_aa: CANSDPRVGYTF
j_call: TRBJ1-1; v_call: TRBV20-1; d_call: .; clone_size: few; cdr3_nt: TGCAGTGCGGACGGGGAAGAAAACACTGAAGCTTTCTTT; cdr3_aa: CSADGEENTEAFF
j_call: TRBJ2-3; v_call: TRBV6-8; d_call: .; clone_size: .; cdr3_nt: TGTGCCAGCAGTTACCCAGGAGGCACAGATACGCAGTATTTT; cdr3_aa: CASSYPGGTDTQYF
j_call: TRBJ1-2; v_call: TRBV19; d_call: .; clone_size: .; cdr3_nt: TGTGCCAGTAGCTCCAAGGGGGGAGATTACTATGGCTACACCTTC; cdr3_aa: CASSSKGGDYYGYTF
j_call: TRBJ2-1; v_call: TRBV9; d_call: .; clone_size: .; cdr3_nt: TGTGCCAGCAGCGTAGCTACACTATTGGAGGGGGCTCCCTACAATGAGCAGTTCTTC; cdr3_aa: CASSVATLLEGAPYNEQFF
j_call: TRBJ2-7; v_call: TRBV3-1; d_call: TRBD2; clone_size: .; cdr3_nt: TGTGCCAGCAGCCGGAGGACCGGGACTAGAGTCTTCGAGCAGTACTTC; cdr3_aa: CASSRRTGTRVFEQYF
j_call: TRBJ2-6; v_call: TRBV4-2; d_call: .; clone_size: few; cdr3_nt: TGTGCCAGCAGCCAAGGAATTTGGGCGAACTCTGGGGCCAACGTCCTGACTTTC; cdr3_aa: CASSQGIWANSGANVLTF
j_call: TRBJ2-1; v_call: TRBV11-2; d_call: TRBD2; clone_size: .; cdr3_nt: TGTGCCAGCAAAAAATCGGGGGGGGCCAATGAGCAGTTCTTC; cdr3_aa: CASKKSGGANEQFF
j_call: TRBJ1-1; v_call: TRBV6-6; d_call: .; clone_size: .; cdr3_nt: TGTGCCAGCACGGGGCGGCCAGATATTGAAGCTTTCTTT; cdr3_aa: CASTGRPDIEAFF
j_call: TRBJ2-3; v_call: TRBV19; d_call: .; clone_size: .; cdr3_nt: TGTGCCAGTAGTACGGACACCACGAGCACAGATATGCAGTATTTT; cdr3_aa: CASSTDTTSTDMQYF
j_call: TRBJ2-2; v_call: TRBV4-3; d_call: .; clone_size: .; cdr3_nt: TGCGCCAGCAGTGTGGGACTCCGCAACACCGGGGAGCTGTTTTTT; cdr3_aa: CASSVGLRNTGELFF
j_call: TRBJ1-2; v_call: TRBV6-4; d_call: .; clone_size: .; cdr3_nt: TGTGCCAGCAGTGACACGGAAGCCCCTAACTATGGCTACACCTTC; cdr3_aa: CASSDTEAPNYGYTF
j_call: TRBJ1-4; v_call: TRBV29-1; d_call: TRBD1; clone_size: few; cdr3_nt: TGCAGCGTTCGCAAGTCGGACAGGGGTATTAATGAAAAACTGTTTTTT; cdr3_aa: CSVRKSDRGINEKLFF
j_call: TRBJ1-2; v_call: TRBV20-1; d_call: .; clone_size: few; cdr3_nt: TGCAGTGCTAGAGGCTACAGGGTAGATGGCTACACCTTC; cdr3_aa: CSARGYRVDGYTF
j_call: TRBJ2-1; v_call: TRBV10-3; d_call: TRBD2; clone_size: few; cdr3_nt: TGTGCCATCAGTATAGCGGGGGGGCAGAACAATGAGCAGTTCTTC; cdr3_aa: CAISIAGGQNNEQFF
j_call: TRBJ2-5; v_call: TRBV9; d_call: .; clone_size: .; cdr3_nt: TGTGCCAGCAGCGTAAGTGGGTCCGGGGAGACCCAGTACTTC; cdr3_aa: CASSVSGSGETQYF
j_call: TRBJ1-2; v_call: TRBV25-1; d_call: TRBD1; clone_size: .; cdr3_nt: TGTGCCAGCAGTGATTTTCGGACAGGCAATGGCTACACCTTC; cdr3_aa: CASSDFRTGNGYTF
j_call: TRBJ2-1; v_call: TRBV18; d_call: TRBD1; clone_size: .; cdr3_nt: TGTGCCAGCTCACCGGGTGATGGGCAGGGGGTCTACAATGAGCAGTTCTTC; cdr3_aa: CASSPGDGQGVYNEQFF
j_call: TRBJ2-5; v_call: TRBV7-6; d_call: .; clone_size: once; cdr3_nt: TGTGCCAGCAGCTTGGGACGGGAAAGAGAGACCCAGTACTTC; cdr3_aa: CASSLGRERETQYF
j_call: TRBJ1-4; v_call: TRBV12-3/TRBV12-4; d_call: .; clone_size: few; cdr3_nt: TGTGCCAGCAGTTTCGTCGTAGGGGATAGGATCGGGGAAAAACTGTTTTTT; cdr3_aa: CASSFVVGDRIGEKLFF
j_call: TRBJ1-1; v_call: TRBV4-3; d_call: .; clone_size: few; cdr3_nt: TGCGCCAGCAGCCAAGATTCCGTGGCCGGCACAACTGAAGCTTTCTTT; cdr3_aa: CASSQDSVAGTTEAFF
j_call: TRBJ2-1; v_call: TRBV7-9; d_call: .; clone_size: .; cdr3_nt: TGTGCCACTGAGAGTGGGGATGAGCAGTTCTTC; cdr3_aa: CATESGDEQFF
j_call: TRBJ2-5; v_call: TRBV7-8; d_call: .; clone_size: .; cdr3_nt: TGTGCCAGCAGGGGGGGGCAGTCCCAGACCCAGTACTTC; cdr3_aa: CASRGGQSQTQYF
j_call: TRBJ2-5; v_call: TRBV6-1; d_call: TRBD2; clone_size: .; cdr3_nt: TGTGCCAGCACTCTGGGGGGGGCTAGCGGGGGGCCGAGGCAAGAGACCCAGTACTTC; cdr3_aa: CASTLGGASGGPRQETQYF
j_call: TRBJ2-3; v_call: TRBV2; d_call: .; clone_size: .; cdr3_nt: TGTGCCTTACCGGGACAACTCACAGATACGCAGTATTTT; cdr3_aa: CALPGQLTDTQYF
j_call: TRBJ2-3; v_call: TRBV7-9; d_call: .; clone_size: .; cdr3_nt: TGTGCCAGCACGCGAATCAGCACAGATACGCAGTATTTT; cdr3_aa: CASTRISTDTQYF
j_call: TRBJ2-3; v_call: TRBV10-3; d_call: TRBD2; clone_size: .; cdr3_nt: TGTGCCACCGGGACTAGCGGGGAACACCTAGCGGGAACGCAGTATTTT; cdr3_aa: CATGTSGEHLAGTQYF
j_call: TRBJ1-2; v_call: TRBV12-3/TRBV12-4; d_call: TRBD1; clone_size: .; cdr3_nt: TGTGCCAGCAATTCAGGGGGACTCTATGGCTACACCTTC; cdr3_aa: CASNSGGLYGYTF
j_call: TRBJ1-2; v_call: TRBV7-9; d_call: .; clone_size: .; cdr3_nt: TGTGCCAGCAGCTTAGGGCAAACAGGGCACGTCTATGGCTACACCTTC; cdr3_aa: CASSLGQTGHVYGYTF
j_call: TRBJ2-6; v_call: TRBV27; d_call: TRBD1; clone_size: few; cdr3_nt: TGTGCCAGCAGTCTCTACGGGACAGGGGTTCGCTCTGGGGCCAACGTCCTGACTTTC; cdr3_aa: CASSLYGTGVRSGANVLTF
j_call: TRBJ1-2; v_call: TRBV7-9; d_call: .; clone_size: few; cdr3_nt: TGTGCCAGCAGCTTAGGAGCCATCTATGGCTACACCTTC; cdr3_aa: CASSLGAIYGYTF
j_call: TRBJ1-4; v_call: TRBV6-1; d_call: TRBD1; clone_size: .; cdr3_nt: TGTGCCAGCAGTGAAGCGCGAGGGGGCGTGTGGGAAAAACTGTTTTTT; cdr3_aa: CASSEARGGVWEKLFF
j_call: TRBJ1-1; v_call: TRBV19; d_call: .; clone_size: .; cdr3_nt: TGTGCCAGTACCCTAGGACCCAACACTGAAGCTTTCTTT; cdr3_aa: CASTLGPNTEAFF
j_call: TRBJ1-4; v_call: TRBV7-6; d_call: .; clone_size: many; cdr3_nt: TGTGCCAGCAGCACAACAAGTGAAAAACTGTTTTTT; cdr3_aa: CASSTTSEKLFF
j_call: TRBJ2-5; v_call: TRBV6-6; d_call: .; clone_size: .; cdr3_nt: TGTGCCAGCAGTTACGACGGGGACTTCCTAATTACCGGAGAGACCCAGTACTTC; cdr3_aa: CASSYDGDFLITGETQYF
j_call: TRBJ1-2; v_call: TRBV20-1; d_call: .; clone_size: .; cdr3_nt: TGCAGTGCCATCGGGGGTTTCTATGGCTACACCTTC; cdr3_aa: CSAIGGFYGYTF
j_call: TRBJ2-6; v_call: TRBV9; d_call: .; clone_size: .; cdr3_nt: TGTGCCAGCAGCGTTTGGGGTAATGGGGCCAACGTCCTGACTTTC; cdr3_aa: CASSVWGNGANVLTF
j_call: TRBJ1-4; v_call: TRBV27; d_call: .; clone_size: few; cdr3_nt: TGTGCCAGCAGTTTATTTCAGGGGAACAATGAAAAACTGTTTTTT; cdr3_aa: CASSLFQGNNEKLFF
j_call: TRBJ2-5; v_call: TRBV25-1; d_call: TRBD2; clone_size: .; cdr3_nt: TGTGCCAGCAGTGAAGGGGGAGGGATTCAAGAGACCCAGTACTTC; cdr3_aa: CASSEGGGIQETQYF
j_call: TRBJ2-7; v_call: TRBV20-1; d_call: .; clone_size: .; cdr3_nt: TGCAGTGCTAGAGATTCGCGGGGTCGCGAGCAGTACTTC; cdr3_aa: CSARDSRGREQYF
j_call: TRBJ1-2; v_call: TRBV14; d_call: .; clone_size: .; cdr3_nt: TGTGCCAGCAGCCAGGGAGGTCTGGGCAACTATGGCTACACCTTC; cdr3_aa: CASSQGGLGNYGYTF
j_call: TRBJ1-4; v_call: TRBV12-3/TRBV12-4; d_call: TRBD1; clone_size: .; cdr3_nt: TGTGCCAGCAGGGACAGGGGTGCCGAAAAACTGTTTTTT; cdr3_aa: CASRDRGAEKLFF
j_call: TRBJ1-1; v_call: TRBV14; d_call: .; clone_size: .; cdr3_nt: TGTGCCAGCAGCCCAAGCGCGGGGCATCTTAACACTGAAGCTTTCTTT; cdr3_aa: CASSPSAGHLNTEAFF
j_call: TRBJ2-3; v_call: TRBV7-9; d_call: .; clone_size: few; cdr3_nt: TGTGCCAGCAGCTTTGGGCTCTTCCCCACAGATACGCAGTATTTT; cdr3_aa: CASSFGLFPTDTQYF
j_call: TRBJ1-1; v_call: TRBV6-2/TRBV6-3; d_call: TRBD1; clone_size: .; cdr3_nt: TGTGCCAGCAGTTACAGGAGACAGGGACGAATGAACACTGAAGCTTTCTTT; cdr3_aa: CASSYRRQGRMNTEAFF
j_call: TRBJ1-1; v_call: TRBV12-3/TRBV12-4; d_call: TRBD1; clone_size: few; cdr3_nt: TGTGCCAGCGCCGGGACAGGGGGTTTAGCTTTCTTT; cdr3_aa: CASAGTGGLAFF
j_call: TRBJ2-7; v_call: TRBV7-9; d_call: .; clone_size: few; cdr3_nt: TGTGCCAGCAGCGAGGGACGGATCTACGAGCAGTACTTC; cdr3_aa: CASSEGRIYEQYF
j_call: TRBJ2-1; v_call: TRBV4-3; d_call: .; clone_size: .; cdr3_nt: TGCGCCAGCAGCCAAGCACGGTTATCCTACAATGAGCAGTTCTTC; cdr3_aa: CASSQARLSYNEQFF
j_call: TRBJ1-1; v_call: TRBV7-9; d_call: .; clone_size: few; cdr3_nt: TGTGCCAGCAGCTTAATTGGGGCTAACACTGAAGCTTTCTTT; cdr3_aa: CASSLIGANTEAFF
j_call: TRBJ2-5; v_call: TRBV6-5; d_call: .; clone_size: .; cdr3_nt: TGTGCCAGCAGTTACTCCCGGTCCCAAGAGACCCAGTACTTC; cdr3_aa: CASSYSRSQETQYF